These T cell receptor beta chains were read from a single sample in a study of cytomegalovirus exposure and HLA in healthy donors. Measured with immunoSEQ multiplex PCR; TCRdb has only the in-frame clones, and not every one. The sample includes about 99,000 clones, roughly 80% seen only once; the top ten take 3.5% to 4.5%. What was sequenced was PBMCs. The origin of the receptors is a man aged 45-60 years in good health and CMV-seropositive. Each CDR3 is given with its conserved first and last residue. A D gene is named only where the DNA matches it firmly. Expanded clones are given a class, and other clones once, few, many or no size at all.

. TRBD1 TRBJ2-5 TRBV25-1 CASRPPGTGQETQYF TGTGCCAGCAGACCTCCCGGGACAGGACAAGAGACCCAGTACTTC
. . TRBJ2-7 TRBV5-5 CASSLRGTRSSYEQYF TGTGCCAGCAGCTTGCGGGGGACCAGGAGCTCCTACGAGCAGTACTTC
. . TRBJ2-7 TRBV27 CASTQGYEQYF TGTGCCAGCACACAGGGCTACGAGCAGTACTTC
. TRBD1 TRBJ1-3 TRBV15 CATSRDRVSGNTIYF TGTGCCACCAGCAGGGACAGGGTCTCTGGAAACACCATATATTTT
. TRBD2 TRBJ2-2 TRBV28 CASSFGGGNGELFF TGTGCCAGCAGTTTTGGCGGGGGGAACGGGGAGCTGTTTTTT
once . TRBJ2-5 TRBV5-1 CASSLDLETQYF TGCGCCAGCAGCTTGGATCTTGAGACCCAGTACTTC
. TRBD1 TRBJ2-3 TRBV25-1 CASPPRDRRSTDTQYF TGTGCCAGCCCGCCACGGGACAGGAGAAGCACAGATACGCAGTATTTT
few . TRBJ2-5 TRBV4-3 CASSQEGGAGETQYF TGCGCCAGCAGCCAAGAAGGGGGTGCAGGAGAGACCCAGTACTTC
few TRBD1 TRBJ1-2 TRBV5-1 CASSLAGTGLDGYTF TGCGCCAGCAGCTTGGCCGGGACAGGGTTGGATGGCTACACCTTC
. TRBD1 TRBJ2-5 TRBV5-1 CASSLAGTVKETQYF TGCGCCAGCAGCTTGGCCGGGACAGTTAAAGAGACCCAGTACTTC
. TRBD1 TRBJ1-1 TRBV9 CASSPGVNRGTEAFF TGTGCCAGCAGCCCAGGGGTAAACAGGGGCACTGAAGCTTTCTTT
. TRBD2 TRBJ2-1 TRBV19 CASSLRTSGIRNEQFF TGTGCCAGTAGTCTCAGGACTAGCGGCATACGGAATGAGCAGTTCTTC
once TRBD2 TRBJ2-1 TRBV18 CASSPREPAGGSHEQFF TGTGCCAGCTCACCAAGGGAGCCAGCGGGAGGGAGCCATGAGCAGTTCTTC
. . TRBJ2-5 TRBV6-5 CASSYSFGNKETQYF TGTGCCAGCAGTTACTCCTTCGGGAACAAGGAGACCCAGTACTTC
. . TRBJ2-1 TRBV7-9 CASSLGGGGGEQFF TGTGCCAGCAGCTTAGGAGGGGGGGGAGGAGAGCAGTTCTTC
. TRBD1 TRBJ2-3 TRBV27 CASSPRRQGVRTDTQYF TGTGCCAGCAGTCCCAGACGACAGGGCGTCCGCACAGATACGCAGTATTTT
. TRBD1 TRBJ2-7 TRBV27 CASSQLGTGAYEQYF TGTGCCAGCAGCCAGCTAGGGACAGGGGCCTACGAGCAGTACTTC
. TRBD2 TRBJ2-1 TRBV4-3 CASSQDGGGPPYNEQFF TGCGCCAGCAGCCAAGACGGGGGAGGGCCCCCCTACAATGAGCAGTTCTTC
. TRBD1 TRBJ2-1 TRBV4-3 CASSQTIGTALYNEQFF TGCGCCAGCAGCCAAACTATCGGGACAGCTCTCTACAATGAGCAGTTCTTC